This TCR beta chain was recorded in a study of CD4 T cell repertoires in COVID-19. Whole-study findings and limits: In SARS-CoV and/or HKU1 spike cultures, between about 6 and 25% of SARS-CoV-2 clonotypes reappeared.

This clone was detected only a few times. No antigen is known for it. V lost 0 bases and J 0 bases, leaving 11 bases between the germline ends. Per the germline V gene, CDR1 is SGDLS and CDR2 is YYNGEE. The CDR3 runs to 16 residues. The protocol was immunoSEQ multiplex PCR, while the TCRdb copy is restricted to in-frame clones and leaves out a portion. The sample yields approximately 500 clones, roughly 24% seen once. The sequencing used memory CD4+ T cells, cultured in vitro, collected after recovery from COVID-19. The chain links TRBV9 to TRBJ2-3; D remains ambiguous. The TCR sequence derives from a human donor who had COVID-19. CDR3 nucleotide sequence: TGTGCCAGCAGCGTAGGGTCAGCCACTAGCACAGATACGCAGTATTTT. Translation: CASSVGSATSTDTQYF.